Sequencing of this TCR beta chain was carried out in a study of cytomegalovirus exposure and HLA in healthy donors. Primers: 60 Vbeta forward and 13 Jbeta reverse. Method: immunoSEQ multiplex PCR; TCRdb's copy keeps in-frame clones and lacks some. The sample includes 150,000 or so clones, about 73% seen only once; the top ten take roughly 2%. In this sample, this clone turned up a few times. V dropped 2 bases and J dropped 4; count of bases not matched to a gene: 3. The CDR3 spans 15 residues. Germline CDR1 is LNHDA and CDR2 is SQIVND (reference sequence). The V gene is TRBV19, the J gene TRBJ2-1, with 9 positions matching TRBD2. Sequencing was done on a sample of PBMCs. The clonotype originates from a woman aged 55-69 years in good health and CMV-seropositive. The CDR3 DNA follows: TGTGCCAGTAGTATACTAGCGGGATTTTACAATGAGCAGTTCTTC. As protein: CASSILAGFYNEQFF.